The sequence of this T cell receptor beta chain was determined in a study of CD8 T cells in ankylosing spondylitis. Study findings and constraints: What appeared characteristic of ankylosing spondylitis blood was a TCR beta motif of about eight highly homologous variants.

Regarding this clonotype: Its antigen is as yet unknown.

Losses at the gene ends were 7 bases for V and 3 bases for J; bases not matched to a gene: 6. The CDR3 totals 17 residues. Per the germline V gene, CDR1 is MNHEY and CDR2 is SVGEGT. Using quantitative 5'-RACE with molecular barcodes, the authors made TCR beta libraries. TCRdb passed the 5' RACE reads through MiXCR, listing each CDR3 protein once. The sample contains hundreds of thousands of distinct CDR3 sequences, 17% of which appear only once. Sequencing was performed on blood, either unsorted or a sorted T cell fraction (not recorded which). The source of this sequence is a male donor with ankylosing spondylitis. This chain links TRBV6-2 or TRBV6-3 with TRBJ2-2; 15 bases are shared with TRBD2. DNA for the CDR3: TGTGCCAGCACCAGGACTAGCGGGAGGGCGGACACCGGGGAGCTGTTTTTT. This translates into CASTRTSGRADTGELFF.